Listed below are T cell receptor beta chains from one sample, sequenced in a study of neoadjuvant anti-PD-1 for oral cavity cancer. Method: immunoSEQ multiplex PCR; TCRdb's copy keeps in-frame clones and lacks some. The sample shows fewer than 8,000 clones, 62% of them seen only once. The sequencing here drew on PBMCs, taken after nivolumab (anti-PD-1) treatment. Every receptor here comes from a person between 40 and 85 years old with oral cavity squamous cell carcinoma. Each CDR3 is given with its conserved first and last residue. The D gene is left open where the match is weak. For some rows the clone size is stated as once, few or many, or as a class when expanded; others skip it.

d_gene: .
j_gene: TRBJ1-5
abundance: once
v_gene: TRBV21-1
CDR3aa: CASSILDRVYINRPQHF
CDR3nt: TGTGCCAGCAGCATCCTAGACAGGGTATACATCAATCGGCCCCAGCATTTT

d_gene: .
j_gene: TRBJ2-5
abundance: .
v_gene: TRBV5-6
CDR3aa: CASSLKGGETQYF
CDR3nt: TGTGCCAGCAGCTTGAAAGGGGGAGAGACCCAGTACTTC

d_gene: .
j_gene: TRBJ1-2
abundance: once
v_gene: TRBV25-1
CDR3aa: CASSEEHSYYGYTF
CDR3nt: TGTGCCAGCAGTGAAGAGCACAGCTACTATGGCTACACCTTC

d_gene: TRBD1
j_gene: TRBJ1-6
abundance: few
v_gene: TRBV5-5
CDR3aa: CASSPRTGQRLVPLHF
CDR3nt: TGTGCCAGCAGCCCACGGACAGGCCAGCGTCTGGTACCCCTCCACTTT

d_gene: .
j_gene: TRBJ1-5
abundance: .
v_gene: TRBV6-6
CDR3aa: CASTPLGRSNQPQHF
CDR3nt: TGTGCCAGCACCCCGTTGGGTCGTAGCAATCAGCCCCAGCATTTT

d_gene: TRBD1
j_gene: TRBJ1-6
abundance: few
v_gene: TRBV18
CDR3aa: CASSPGQNNSPLHF
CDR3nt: TGTGCCAGCTCCCCGGGACAGAATAATTCACCCCTCCACTTT

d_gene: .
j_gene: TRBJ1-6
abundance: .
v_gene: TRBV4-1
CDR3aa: CASSQAFGSPLHF
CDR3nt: TGCGCCAGCAGCCAAGCTTTTGGGTCACCCCTCCACTTT

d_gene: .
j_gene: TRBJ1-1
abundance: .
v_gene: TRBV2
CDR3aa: CASRRVRITEAFF
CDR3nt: TGTGCCAGCAGGAGGGTTAGGATCACTGAAGCTTTCTTT

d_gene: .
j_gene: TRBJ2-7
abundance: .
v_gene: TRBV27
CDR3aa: CASSFRDGRSYEQYF
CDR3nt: TGTGCCAGCAGTTTTAGAGACGGAAGGTCCTACGAGCAGTACTTC

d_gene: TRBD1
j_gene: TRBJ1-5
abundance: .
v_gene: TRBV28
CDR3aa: CASSLDRGLSNQPQHF
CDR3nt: TGTGCCAGCAGTTTGGACAGGGGGCTTAGCAATCAGCCCCAGCATTTT

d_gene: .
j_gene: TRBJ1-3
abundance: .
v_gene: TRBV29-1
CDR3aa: CSAKEGNTIYF
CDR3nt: TGCAGCGCGAAGGAAGGAAACACCATATATTTT

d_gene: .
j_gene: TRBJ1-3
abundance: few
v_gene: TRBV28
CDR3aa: CASSLGRPFSGNTIYF
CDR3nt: TGTGCCAGCAGTCTGGGACGGCCTTTCTCTGGAAACACCATATATTTT

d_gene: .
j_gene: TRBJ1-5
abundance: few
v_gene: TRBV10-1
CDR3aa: CASSESRGQPQHF
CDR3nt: TGCGCCAGCAGTGAGTCTAGGGGTCAGCCCCAGCATTTT

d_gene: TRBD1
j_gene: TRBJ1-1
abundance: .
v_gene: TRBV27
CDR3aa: CASSLHRGQGTEAFF
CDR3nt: TGTGCCAGCAGTTTACACAGGGGGCAGGGCACTGAAGCTTTCTTT

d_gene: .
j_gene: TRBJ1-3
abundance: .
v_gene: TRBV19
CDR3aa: CASPTVSGNTIYF
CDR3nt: TGTGCCAGCCCGACAGTCTCTGGAAACACCATATATTTT

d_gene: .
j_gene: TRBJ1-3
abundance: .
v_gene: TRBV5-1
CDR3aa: CASSPDASPGNTIYF
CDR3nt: TGCGCCAGCAGCCCGGACGCATCGCCTGGAAACACCATATATTTT

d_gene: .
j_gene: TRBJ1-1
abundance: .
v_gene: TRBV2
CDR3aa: CASSESVRSRAFF
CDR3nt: TGTGCCAGCAGTGAGTCCGTGCGTTCTCGGGCTTTCTTT

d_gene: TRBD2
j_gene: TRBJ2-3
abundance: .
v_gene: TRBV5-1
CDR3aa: CASTPLAGGPDTQYF
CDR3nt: TGCGCCAGCACCCCCCTAGCGGGGGGGCCAGATACGCAGTATTTT

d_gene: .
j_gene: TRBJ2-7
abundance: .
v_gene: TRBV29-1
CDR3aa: CSAEGTLGSYEQYF
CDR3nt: TGCAGCGCCGAGGGGACTTTGGGCTCCTACGAGCAGTACTTC

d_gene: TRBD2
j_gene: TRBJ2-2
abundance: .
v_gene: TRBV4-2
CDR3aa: CASSHQLAGATNTGELFF
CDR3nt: TGTGCCAGCAGCCACCAATTAGCGGGGGCCACGAACACCGGGGAGCTGTTTTTT

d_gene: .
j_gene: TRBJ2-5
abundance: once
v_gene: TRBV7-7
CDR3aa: CASSLLGGGQPQETQYF
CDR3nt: TGTGCCAGCAGCTTACTCGGCGGGGGACAACCCCAAGAGACCCAGTACTTC

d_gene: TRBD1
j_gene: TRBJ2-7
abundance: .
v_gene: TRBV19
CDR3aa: CASRGPATYEQYF
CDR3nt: TGTGCCTCGAGGGGGCCGGCGACCTACGAGCAGTACTTC

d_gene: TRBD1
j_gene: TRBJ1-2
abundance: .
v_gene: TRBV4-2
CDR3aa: CASSQDVGQGNLAGYTF
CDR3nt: TGTGCCAGCAGCCAAGATGTAGGACAGGGTAATCTGGCTGGCTACACCTTC

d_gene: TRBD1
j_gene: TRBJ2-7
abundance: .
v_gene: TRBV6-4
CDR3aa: CASSPTGDTSEQYF
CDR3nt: TGTGCCAGCAGTCCGACAGGGGACACGAGCGAGCAGTACTTC

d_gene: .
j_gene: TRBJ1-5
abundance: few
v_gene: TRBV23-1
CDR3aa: CASSQSQDSNQPQHF
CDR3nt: TGCGCCAGCAGTCAATCACAGGATAGCAATCAGCCCCAGCATTTT

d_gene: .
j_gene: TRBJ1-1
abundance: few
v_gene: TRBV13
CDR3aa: CASSSEQFRVGLVNTEAFF
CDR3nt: TGTGCCAGCAGCTCAGAACAGTTCCGGGTCGGCTTGGTGAACACTGAAGCTTTCTTT

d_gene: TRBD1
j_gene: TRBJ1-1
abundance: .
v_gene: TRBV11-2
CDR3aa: CASSPPDRALSAFF
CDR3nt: TGTGCCAGCAGCCCCCCAGACAGGGCATTATCCGCTTTCTTT

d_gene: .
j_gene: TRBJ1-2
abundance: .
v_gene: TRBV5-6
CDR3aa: CASSLWSNYGYTF
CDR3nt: TGTGCCAGCAGCTTGTGGTCTAATTACGGCTACACCTTC

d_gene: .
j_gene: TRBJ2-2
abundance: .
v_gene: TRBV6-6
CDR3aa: CASSYDGASPGELFF
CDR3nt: TGTGCCAGCAGTTACGATGGGGCCAGCCCCGGGGAGCTGTTTTTT

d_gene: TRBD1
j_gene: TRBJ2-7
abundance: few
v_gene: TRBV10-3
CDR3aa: CAISELQGDLSSYEQYF
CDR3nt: TGTGCCATCAGTGAGTTACAGGGGGACCTTTCCTCCTACGAGCAGTACTTC